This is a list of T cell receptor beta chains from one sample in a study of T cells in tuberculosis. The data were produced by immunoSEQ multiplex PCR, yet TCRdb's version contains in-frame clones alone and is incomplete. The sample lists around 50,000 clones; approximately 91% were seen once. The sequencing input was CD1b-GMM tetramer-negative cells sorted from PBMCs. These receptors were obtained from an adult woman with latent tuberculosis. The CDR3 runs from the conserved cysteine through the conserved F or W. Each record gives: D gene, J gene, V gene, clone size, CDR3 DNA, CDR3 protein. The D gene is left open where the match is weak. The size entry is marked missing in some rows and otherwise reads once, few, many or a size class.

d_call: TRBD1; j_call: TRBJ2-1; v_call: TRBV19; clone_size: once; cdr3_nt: TGTGCCAGTAGGCCTGGACAGGAGAGCTCCTACAATGAGCAGTTCTTC; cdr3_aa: CASRPGQESSYNEQFF
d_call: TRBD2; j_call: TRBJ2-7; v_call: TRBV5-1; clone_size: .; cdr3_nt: TGCGCCAGCAGCTTATCGGGGGGGATGCCCCACGAGCAGTACTTC; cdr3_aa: CASSLSGGMPHEQYF
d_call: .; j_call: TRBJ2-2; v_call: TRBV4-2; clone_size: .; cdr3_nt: TGTGCCAGCAGCCAAGCCCCACTAGGAGCAGGCGGGGAGCTGTTTTTT; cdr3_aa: CASSQAPLGAGGELFF
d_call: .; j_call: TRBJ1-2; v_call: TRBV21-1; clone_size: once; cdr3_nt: TGTGCCAGCAGCAGAGAGCCAGATGGGCCCTCCTATGGCTACACCTTC; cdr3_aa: CASSREPDGPSYGYTF
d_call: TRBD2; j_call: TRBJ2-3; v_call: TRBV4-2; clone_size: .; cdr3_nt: TGTGCCAGCAGCCCAGACGGGACTAGCGGTTCAGATACGCAGTATTTT; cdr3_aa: CASSPDGTSGSDTQYF
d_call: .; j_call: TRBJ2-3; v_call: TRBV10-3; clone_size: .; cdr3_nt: TGTGCCATCAGTGCCCAGAGCACAGATACGCAGTATTTT; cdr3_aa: CAISAQSTDTQYF
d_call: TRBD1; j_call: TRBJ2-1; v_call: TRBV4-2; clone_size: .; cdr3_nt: TGTGCCAGCAGCCTAAGACAGGGCGATGAGCAGTTCTTC; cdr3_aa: CASSLRQGDEQFF
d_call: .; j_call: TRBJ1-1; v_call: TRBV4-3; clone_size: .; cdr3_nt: TGCGCCAGCAGCCAGGGTTTTCGGGGAGGGTACACTGAAGCTTTCTTT; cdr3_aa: CASSQGFRGGYTEAFF
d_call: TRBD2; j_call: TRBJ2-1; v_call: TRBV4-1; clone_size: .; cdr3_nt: TGCGCCAGCAGCCAAGTACTAGCGGGGGCCGGAGTGTTCTTC; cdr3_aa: CASSQVLAGAGVFF
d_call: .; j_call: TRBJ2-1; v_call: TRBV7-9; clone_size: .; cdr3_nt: TGTGCCAGCAGCTTCAACCGGGGGGCCTTTAATGAGCAGTTCTTC; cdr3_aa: CASSFNRGAFNEQFF
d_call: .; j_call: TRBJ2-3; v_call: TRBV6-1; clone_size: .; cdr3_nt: TGTGCCTACTCCGTCGGAGACACAGATACGCAGTATTTT; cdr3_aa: CAYSVGDTDTQYF
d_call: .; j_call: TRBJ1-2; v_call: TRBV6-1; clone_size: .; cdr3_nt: TGTGCCAGCAGCATGAGGATTGGCTACACCTTC; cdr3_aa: CASSMRIGYTF
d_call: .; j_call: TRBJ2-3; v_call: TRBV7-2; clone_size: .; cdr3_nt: TGTGCCAGCAGCTTACCTCCAGATACGCAGTATTTT; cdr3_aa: CASSLPPDTQYF
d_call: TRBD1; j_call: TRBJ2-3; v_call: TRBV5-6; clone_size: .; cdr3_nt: TGTGCCAGCAGCTACGACAGGGGAGCAGATACGCAGTATTTT; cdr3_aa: CASSYDRGADTQYF
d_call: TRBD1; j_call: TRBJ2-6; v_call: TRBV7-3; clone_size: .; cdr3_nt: TGTGCCAGCAGCTGGGGACAGGGGGCTGGTGGGGCCAACGTCCTGACTTTC; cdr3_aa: CASSWGQGAGGANVLTF
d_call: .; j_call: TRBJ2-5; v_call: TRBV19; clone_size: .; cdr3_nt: TGTGCCAGTAGTTTGGCGGGGTACCAAGAGACCCAGTACTTC; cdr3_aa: CASSLAGYQETQYF
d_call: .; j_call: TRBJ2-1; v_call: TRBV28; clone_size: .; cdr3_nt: TGTGCCAGCAGTTTGTTGGCGGATCACAATGAGCAGTTCTTC; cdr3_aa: CASSLLADHNEQFF
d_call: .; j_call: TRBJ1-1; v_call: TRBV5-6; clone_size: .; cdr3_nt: TGTGCCAGCAGCTTCCGAGGCCGTGGTTCGAACACTGAAGCTTTCTTT; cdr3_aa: CASSFRGRGSNTEAFF
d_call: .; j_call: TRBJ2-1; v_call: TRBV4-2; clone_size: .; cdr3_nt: TGTGCCAGCAGCCAAGATGTTGCCGGTGGACTACACAATGAGCAGTTCTTC; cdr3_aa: CASSQDVAGGLHNEQFF
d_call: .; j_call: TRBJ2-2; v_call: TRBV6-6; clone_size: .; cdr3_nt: TGTGCCAGCACCACCACAGCGAACACCGGGGAGCTGTTTTTT; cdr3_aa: CASTTTANTGELFF
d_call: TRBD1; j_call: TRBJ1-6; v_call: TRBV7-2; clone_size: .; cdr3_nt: TGTGCCAGCAGGGACGACCGGGACAGGTTCTATAGGGGCAATTCACCCCTCCACTTT; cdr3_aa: CASRDDRDRFYRGNSPLHF
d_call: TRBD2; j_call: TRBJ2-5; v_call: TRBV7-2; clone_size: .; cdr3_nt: TGTGCCAGCAGCCGGGGACTAGCGATCGAGACCCAGTACTTC; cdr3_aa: CASSRGLAIETQYF
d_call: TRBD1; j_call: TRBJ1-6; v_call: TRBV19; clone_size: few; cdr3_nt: TGTGCCAGTTCTAAGGGGGCTATGAGATCACCCCTCCACTTT; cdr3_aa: CASSKGAMRSPLHF
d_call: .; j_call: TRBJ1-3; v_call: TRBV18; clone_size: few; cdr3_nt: TGTGCCAGTGCCCTCGGGGTAGCAGGAAACACCATATATTTT; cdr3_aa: CASALGVAGNTIYF
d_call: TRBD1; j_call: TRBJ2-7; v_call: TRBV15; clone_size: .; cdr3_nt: TGTGCCGCCGGGGAGGGACAGGGCTACGAGCAGTACTTC; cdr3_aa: CAAGEGQGYEQYF
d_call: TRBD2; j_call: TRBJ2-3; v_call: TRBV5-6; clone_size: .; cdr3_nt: TGTGCCAGCAGTCCGGGGGGGCGGGGCACAGATACGCAGTATTTT; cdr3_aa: CASSPGGRGTDTQYF
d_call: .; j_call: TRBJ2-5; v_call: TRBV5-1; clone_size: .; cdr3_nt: TGCGCCAGCAGTGGAGGATTGGAGACCCAGTACTTC; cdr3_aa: CASSGGLETQYF
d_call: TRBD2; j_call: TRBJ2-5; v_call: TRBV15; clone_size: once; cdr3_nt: TGTGCCACCAGCAGGGGAGGGACTACACGACAAGAGACCCAGTACTTC; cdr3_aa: CATSRGGTTRQETQYF
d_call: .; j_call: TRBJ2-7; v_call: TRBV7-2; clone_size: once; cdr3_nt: TGTGCCAGCAGCTTAAACAGGTACTACGAGCAGTACTTC; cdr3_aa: CASSLNRYYEQYF
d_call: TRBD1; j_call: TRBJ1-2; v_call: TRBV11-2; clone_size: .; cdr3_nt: TGTGCCAGCAGCATGACGACAGGGGGCAACGGCTACACCTTC; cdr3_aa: CASSMTTGGNGYTF
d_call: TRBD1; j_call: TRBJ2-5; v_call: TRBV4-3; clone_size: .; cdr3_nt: TGCGCCAGCAGCCGCGGACAGGGGTTGAGGGAGACCCAGTACTTC; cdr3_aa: CASSRGQGLRETQYF
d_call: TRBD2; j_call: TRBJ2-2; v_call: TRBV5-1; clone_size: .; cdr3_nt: TGCGCCAGCAGCCCGTGGACTAGCGGGGACGCCGGGGAGCTGTTTTTT; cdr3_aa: CASSPWTSGDAGELFF
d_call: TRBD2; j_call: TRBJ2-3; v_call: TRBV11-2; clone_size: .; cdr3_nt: TGTGCCAGCAGCACCCACTACAGCGGGGGCACAGATACGCAGTATTTT; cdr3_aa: CASSTHYSGGTDTQYF
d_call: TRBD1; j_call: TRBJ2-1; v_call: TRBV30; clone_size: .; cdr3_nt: TGTGCCTGGGGATCCGGGACAGGGGGGAATGAGCAGTTCTTC; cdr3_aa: CAWGSGTGGNEQFF
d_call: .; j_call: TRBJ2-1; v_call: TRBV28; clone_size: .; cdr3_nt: TGTGCCAGCAGTTTACGGGGCAATGAGCAGTTCTTC; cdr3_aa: CASSLRGNEQFF
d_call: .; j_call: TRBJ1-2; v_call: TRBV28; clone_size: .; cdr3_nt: TGTGCCAGCACAGACAATAACTATGGCTACACCTTC; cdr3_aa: CASTDNNYGYTF
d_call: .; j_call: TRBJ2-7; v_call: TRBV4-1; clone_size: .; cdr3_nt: TGCGCCAGCAGCCAAGATTCGGCAGGGTATGCCGAGCAGTACTTC; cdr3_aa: CASSQDSAGYAEQYF
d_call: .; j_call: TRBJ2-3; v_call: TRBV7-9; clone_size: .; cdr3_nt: TGTGCCAGCAGCTTAAGTGCCGCGGGGTTTGGCACAGATACGCAGTATTTT; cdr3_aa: CASSLSAAGFGTDTQYF
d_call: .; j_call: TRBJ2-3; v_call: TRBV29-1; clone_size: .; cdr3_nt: TGCAGCGTTGAAGGGCAGGGCACAGATACGCAGTATTTT; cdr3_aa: CSVEGQGTDTQYF
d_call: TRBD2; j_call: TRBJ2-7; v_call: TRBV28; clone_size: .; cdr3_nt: TGTGCCAGCAGAGCCCTTACAGGGTTCGGCCTAGCGGGAGGGTTGATTCACGAGCAGTACTTC; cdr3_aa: CASRALTGFGLAGGLIHEQYF
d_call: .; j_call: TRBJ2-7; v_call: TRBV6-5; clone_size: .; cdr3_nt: TGTGCCAGCAGTTATTCCAGCCAGGGTACCTACGAGCAGTACTTC; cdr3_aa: CASSYSSQGTYEQYF
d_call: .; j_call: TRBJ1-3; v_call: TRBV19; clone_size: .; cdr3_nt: TGTGCCAGTAGTATCCGGACATCCATAGCGGACACCATATATTTT; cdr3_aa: CASSIRTSIADTIYF
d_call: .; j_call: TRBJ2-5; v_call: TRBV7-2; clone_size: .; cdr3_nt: TGTGCCAGCAGCCGAAGGGGCCAGGGTATTTTTATAGAGACCCAGTACTTC; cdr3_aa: CASSRRGQGIFIETQYF
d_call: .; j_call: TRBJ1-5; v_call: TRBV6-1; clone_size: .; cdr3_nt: TGTGCCAGCAGTGAAGCGGGGGGTCAGCCCCAGCATTTT; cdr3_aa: CASSEAGGQPQHF
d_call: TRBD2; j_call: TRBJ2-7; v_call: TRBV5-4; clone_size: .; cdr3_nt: TGTGCGGTAGCGGGGGCTCCTAGCTCCTACGAGCAGTACTTC; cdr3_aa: CAVAGAPSSYEQYF
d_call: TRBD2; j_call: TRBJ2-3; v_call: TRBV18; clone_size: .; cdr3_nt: TGTGCCAGCTCACCAGTAGCGGGAGTGTCAGATACGCAGTATTTT; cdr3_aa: CASSPVAGVSDTQYF
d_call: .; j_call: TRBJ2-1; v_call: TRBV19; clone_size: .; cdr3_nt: TGTGCCAGTACCCCGGGTCCCTACAATGAGCAGTTCTTC; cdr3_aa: CASTPGPYNEQFF
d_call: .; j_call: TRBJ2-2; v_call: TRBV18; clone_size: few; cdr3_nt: TGTGCCAGCTCTCCCAATCCAACCGGGGAGCTGTTTTTT; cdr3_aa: CASSPNPTGELFF
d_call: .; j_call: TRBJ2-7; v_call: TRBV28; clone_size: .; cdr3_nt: TGTGCCAGCTCTCCCGACTCCTCCTACGAGCAGTACTTC; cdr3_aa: CASSPDSSYEQYF
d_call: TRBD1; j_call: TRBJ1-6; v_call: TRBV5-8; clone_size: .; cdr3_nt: TGTGCCAGCAGCCCGGACAGGTTTTCACCCCTCCACTTT; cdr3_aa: CASSPDRFSPLHF
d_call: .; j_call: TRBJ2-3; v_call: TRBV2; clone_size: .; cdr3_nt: TGTGCCAGCAGTGTGTGGCTAGAGGACACAGATACGCAGTATTTT; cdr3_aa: CASSVWLEDTDTQYF
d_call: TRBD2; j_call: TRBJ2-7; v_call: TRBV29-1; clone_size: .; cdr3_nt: TGCAGCGTTGGGACTAGCGGGAGCTCCTACGAGCAGTACTTC; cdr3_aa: CSVGTSGSSYEQYF